Listed below are T cell receptor beta chains from one sample, sequenced in a study of somatic mutations in cytotoxic T cells in rheumatoid arthritis. The protocol was immunoSEQ multiplex PCR, while the TCRdb copy is restricted to in-frame clones and leaves out a portion. The profile shows several thousand clones, roughly 75% of them singletons. The material sequenced was CD8+ T cells sorted from blood. These receptors were obtained from an adult with rheumatoid arthritis. Both conserved end residues are part of each CDR3. D genes are given only for firm matches. Size tells how often a clone was seen (once, few, many) or the class of an expanded clone, and some rows leave it out.

v_call: TRBV18; j_call: TRBJ1-4; clone_size: -; d_call: TRBD1; cdr3_aa: CASSRDRANEKLFF; cdr3_nt: TGTGCCAGCTCCCGCGACAGGGCTAATGAAAAACTGTTTTTT
v_call: TRBV9; j_call: TRBJ2-2; clone_size: -; d_call: TRBD2; cdr3_aa: CASSAQRGSGELFF; cdr3_nt: TGTGCCAGCAGCGCCCAGCGGGGCTCCGGGGAGCTGTTTTTT
v_call: TRBV6-5; j_call: TRBJ1-2; clone_size: -; d_call: -; cdr3_aa: CASSYSRGSGYTF; cdr3_nt: TGTGCCAGCAGTTACTCACGGGGCAGTGGCTACACCTTC
v_call: TRBV6-6; j_call: TRBJ2-7; clone_size: -; d_call: -; cdr3_aa: CASSYYRTAAYEQYF; cdr3_nt: TGTGCCAGCAGTTACTATAGGACAGCCGCCTACGAGCAGTACTTC
v_call: TRBV7-2; j_call: TRBJ2-2; clone_size: -; d_call: TRBD1; cdr3_aa: CASSSRTGEGTGELFF; cdr3_nt: TGTGCCAGCAGCTCGAGGACAGGCGAAGGGACCGGGGAGCTGTTTTTT
v_call: TRBV6-1; j_call: TRBJ1-5; clone_size: -; d_call: -; cdr3_aa: CASSENQPQHF; cdr3_nt: TGTGCCAGCAGTGAAAATCAGCCCCAGCATTTT
v_call: TRBV4-2; j_call: TRBJ1-5; clone_size: few; d_call: -; cdr3_aa: CASSQAVSWEYSNQPQHF; cdr3_nt: TGTGCCAGCAGCCAAGCAGTATCTTGGGAATATAGCAATCAGCCCCAGCATTTT
v_call: TRBV9; j_call: TRBJ2-2; clone_size: -; d_call: -; cdr3_aa: CASSVARAGELFF; cdr3_nt: TGTGCCAGCAGCGTAGCTAGGGCCGGGGAGCTGTTTTTT
v_call: TRBV10-3; j_call: TRBJ2-1; clone_size: -; d_call: TRBD2; cdr3_aa: CAISDTSGGMYEQFF; cdr3_nt: TGTGCCATCAGCGATACTAGCGGGGGGATGTATGAGCAGTTCTTC
v_call: TRBV11-3; j_call: TRBJ2-1; clone_size: -; d_call: -; cdr3_aa: CASSLASGLGPNEQFF; cdr3_nt: TGTGCCAGCAGCTTAGCTTCGGGACTTGGCCCCAATGAGCAGTTCTTC